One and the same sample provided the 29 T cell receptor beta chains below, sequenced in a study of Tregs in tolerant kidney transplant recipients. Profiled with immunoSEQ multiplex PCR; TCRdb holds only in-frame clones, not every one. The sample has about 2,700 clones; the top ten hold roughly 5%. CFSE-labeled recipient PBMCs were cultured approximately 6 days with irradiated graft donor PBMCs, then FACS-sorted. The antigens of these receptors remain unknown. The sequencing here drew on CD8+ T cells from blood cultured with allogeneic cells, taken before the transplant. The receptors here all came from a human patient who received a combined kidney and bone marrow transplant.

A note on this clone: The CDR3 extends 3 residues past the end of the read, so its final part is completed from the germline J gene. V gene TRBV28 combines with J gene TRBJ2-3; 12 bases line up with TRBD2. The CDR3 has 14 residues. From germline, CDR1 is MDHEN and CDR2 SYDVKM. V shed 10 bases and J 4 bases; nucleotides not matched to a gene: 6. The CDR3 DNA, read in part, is TGTGCCACCGCGGCTAGCGGGAGGGCAGATACG. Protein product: CATAASGRADT. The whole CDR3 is CATAASGRADTQYF. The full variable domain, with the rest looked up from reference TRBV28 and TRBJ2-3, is DVKVTQSSRYLVKRTGEKVFLECVQDMDHENMFWYRQDPGLGLRLIYFSYDVKMKEKGDIPEGYSVSREKKERFSLILESASTNQTSMYLCATAASGRADTQYFGPGTRLTVL.

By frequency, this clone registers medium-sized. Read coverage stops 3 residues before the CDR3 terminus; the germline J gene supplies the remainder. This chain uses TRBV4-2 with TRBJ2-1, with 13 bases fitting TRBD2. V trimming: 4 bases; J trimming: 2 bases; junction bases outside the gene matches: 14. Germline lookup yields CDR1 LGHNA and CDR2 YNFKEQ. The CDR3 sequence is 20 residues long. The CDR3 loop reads CASSPQETSGRPGTYNEQFF. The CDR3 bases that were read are TGTGCCAGCAGCCCACAAGAGACTAGCGGGAGGCCAGGGACCTACAATGAG.

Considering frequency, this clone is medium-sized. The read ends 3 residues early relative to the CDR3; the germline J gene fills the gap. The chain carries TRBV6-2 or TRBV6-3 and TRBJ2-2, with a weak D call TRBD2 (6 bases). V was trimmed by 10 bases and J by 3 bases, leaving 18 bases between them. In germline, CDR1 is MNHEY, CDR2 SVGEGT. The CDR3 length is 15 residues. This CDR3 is CAIPGGSLHTGELFF. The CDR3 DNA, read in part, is TGTGCCATCCCCGGGGGAAGTCTACACACCGGGGAG.

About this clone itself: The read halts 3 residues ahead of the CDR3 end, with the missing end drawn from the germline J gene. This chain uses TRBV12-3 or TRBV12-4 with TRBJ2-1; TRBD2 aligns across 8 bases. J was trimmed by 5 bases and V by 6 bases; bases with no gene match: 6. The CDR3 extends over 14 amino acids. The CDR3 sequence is CASRSAGANNEQFF. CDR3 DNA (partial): TGTGCCAGCAGGTCAGCGGGAGCCAACAATGAG.

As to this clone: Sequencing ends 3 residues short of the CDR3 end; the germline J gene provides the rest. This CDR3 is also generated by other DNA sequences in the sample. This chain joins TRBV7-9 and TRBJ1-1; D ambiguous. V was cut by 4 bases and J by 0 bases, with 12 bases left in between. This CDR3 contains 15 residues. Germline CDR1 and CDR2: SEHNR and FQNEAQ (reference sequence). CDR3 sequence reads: CASSSTAGMNTEAFF. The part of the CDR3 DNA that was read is TGTGCCAGCAGCTCAACAGCCGGAATGAACACTGAA.

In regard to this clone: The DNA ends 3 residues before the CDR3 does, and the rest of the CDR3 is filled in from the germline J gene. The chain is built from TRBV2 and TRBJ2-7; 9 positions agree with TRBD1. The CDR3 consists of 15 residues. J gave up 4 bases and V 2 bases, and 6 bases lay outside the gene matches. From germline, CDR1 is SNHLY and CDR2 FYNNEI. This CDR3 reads CASSERTGDFYEQYF. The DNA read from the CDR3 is TGTGCCAGCAGTGAACGGACAGGGGACTTTTACGAG.

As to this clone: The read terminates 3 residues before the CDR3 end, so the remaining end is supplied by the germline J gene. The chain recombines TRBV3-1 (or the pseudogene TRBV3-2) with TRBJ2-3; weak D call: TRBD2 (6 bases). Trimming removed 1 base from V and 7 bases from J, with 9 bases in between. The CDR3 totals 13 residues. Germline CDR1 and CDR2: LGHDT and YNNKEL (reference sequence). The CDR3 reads CASSQGGGNTQYF. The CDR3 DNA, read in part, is TGTGCCAGCAGCCAAGGTGGGGGGAATACG.

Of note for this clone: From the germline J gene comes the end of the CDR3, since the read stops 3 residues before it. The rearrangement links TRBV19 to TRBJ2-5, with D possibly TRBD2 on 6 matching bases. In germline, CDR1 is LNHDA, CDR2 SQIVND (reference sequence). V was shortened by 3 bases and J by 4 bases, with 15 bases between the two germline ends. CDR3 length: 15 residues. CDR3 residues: CASSMGGARAETQYF. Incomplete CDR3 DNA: TGTGCCAGTAGTATGGGGGGTGCGAGAGCAGAGACC.

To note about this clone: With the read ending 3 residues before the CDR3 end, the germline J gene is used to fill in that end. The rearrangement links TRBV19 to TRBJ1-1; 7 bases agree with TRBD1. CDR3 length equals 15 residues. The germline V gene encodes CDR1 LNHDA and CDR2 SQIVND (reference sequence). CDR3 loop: CASSDYRGSYNEAFF. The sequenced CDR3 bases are TGTGCCAGTAGTGATTACAGGGGCTCCTACAATGAG.

The CDR3 loop reads CASHAASGGTMNEQFF. Incomplete CDR3 DNA: TGTGCCAGCCACGCGGCTAGCGGGGGTACAATGAATGAG. This chain joins TRBV2 and TRBJ2-1; 10 nucleotides line up with TRBD2. The read gets to within 3 residues of the CDR3 end, and the germline J gene fills in the rest. CDR3 size: 16 residues. The V gene end was trimmed by 8 bases and the J gene end by 7 bases; junction bases not matched to a gene: 14. Germline CDR1 SNHLY, CDR2 FYNNEI.

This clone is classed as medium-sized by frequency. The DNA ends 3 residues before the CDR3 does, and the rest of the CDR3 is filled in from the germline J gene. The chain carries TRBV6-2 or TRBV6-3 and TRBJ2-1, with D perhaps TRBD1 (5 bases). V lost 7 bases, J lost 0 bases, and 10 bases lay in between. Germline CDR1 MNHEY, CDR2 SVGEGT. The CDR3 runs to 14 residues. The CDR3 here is CASTGISSYNEQFF. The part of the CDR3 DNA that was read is TGTGCCAGCACAGGGATTTCCTCCTACAATGAG.

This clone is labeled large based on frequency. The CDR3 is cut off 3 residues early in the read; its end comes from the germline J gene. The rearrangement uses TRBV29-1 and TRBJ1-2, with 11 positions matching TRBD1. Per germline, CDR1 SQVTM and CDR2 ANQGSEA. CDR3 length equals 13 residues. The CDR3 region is CSVIGQGAEGYTF. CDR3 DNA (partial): TGCAGCGTAATTGGACAGGGGGCGGAAGGC.

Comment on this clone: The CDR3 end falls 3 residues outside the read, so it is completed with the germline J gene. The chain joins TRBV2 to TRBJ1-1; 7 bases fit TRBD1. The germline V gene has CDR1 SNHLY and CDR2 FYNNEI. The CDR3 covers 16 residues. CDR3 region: CATGTSASEGTDTAFF. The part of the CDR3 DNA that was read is TGTGCCACCGGGACTAGCGCCTCAGAGGGGACAGATACG. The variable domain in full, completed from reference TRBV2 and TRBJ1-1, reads EPEVTQTPSHQVTQMGQEVILRCVPISNHLYFYWYRQILGQKVEFLVSFYNNEISEKSEIFDDQFSVERPDGSNFTLKIRSTKLEDSAMYFCATGTSASEGTDTAFFGQGTRLTVV.

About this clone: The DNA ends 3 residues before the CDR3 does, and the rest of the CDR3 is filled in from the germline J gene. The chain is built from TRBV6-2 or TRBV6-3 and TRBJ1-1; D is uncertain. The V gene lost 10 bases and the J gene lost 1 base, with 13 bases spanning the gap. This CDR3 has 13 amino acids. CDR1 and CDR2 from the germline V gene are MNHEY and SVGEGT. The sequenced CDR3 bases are TGTGCCACCACTTCTCTCACGAACACTGAA. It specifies CATTSLTNTE. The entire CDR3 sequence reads CATTSLTNTEAFF.

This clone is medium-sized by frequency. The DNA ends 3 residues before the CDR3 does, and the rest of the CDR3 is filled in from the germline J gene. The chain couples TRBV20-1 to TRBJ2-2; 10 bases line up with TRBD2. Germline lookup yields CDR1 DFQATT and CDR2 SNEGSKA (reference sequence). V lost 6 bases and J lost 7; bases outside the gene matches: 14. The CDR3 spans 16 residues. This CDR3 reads CSATRTSGILDGELFF. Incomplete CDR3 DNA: TGCAGTGCCACACGTACTAGCGGGATCCTCGACGGGGAG.

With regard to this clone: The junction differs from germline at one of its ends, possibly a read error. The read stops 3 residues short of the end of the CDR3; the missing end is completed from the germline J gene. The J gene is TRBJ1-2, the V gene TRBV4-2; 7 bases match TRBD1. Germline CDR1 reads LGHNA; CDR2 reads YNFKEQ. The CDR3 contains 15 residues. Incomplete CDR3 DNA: TGCGCCAGCAGCCCCTCGCGGACAGGAAACTATGGC. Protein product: CASSPSRTGNYG. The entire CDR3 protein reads CASSPSRTGNYGYTF.

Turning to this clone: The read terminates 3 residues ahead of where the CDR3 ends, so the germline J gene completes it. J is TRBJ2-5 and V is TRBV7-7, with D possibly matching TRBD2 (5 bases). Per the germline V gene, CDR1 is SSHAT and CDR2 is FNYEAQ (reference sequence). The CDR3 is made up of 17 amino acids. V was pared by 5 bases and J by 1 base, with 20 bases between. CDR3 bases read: TGTGCCAGCAGCAATAAAGTGGCTCGGACTGGCCAAGAGACC. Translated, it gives CASSNKVARTGQET. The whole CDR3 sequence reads CASSNKVARTGQETQYF.

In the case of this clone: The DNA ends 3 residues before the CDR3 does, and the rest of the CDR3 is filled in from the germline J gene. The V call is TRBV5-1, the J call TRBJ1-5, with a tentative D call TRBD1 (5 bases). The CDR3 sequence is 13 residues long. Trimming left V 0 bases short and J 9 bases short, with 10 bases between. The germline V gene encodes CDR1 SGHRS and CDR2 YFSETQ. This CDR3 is CASSLDPGGPQHF. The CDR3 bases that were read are TGCGCCAGCAGCTTGGACCCGGGGGGGCCC.

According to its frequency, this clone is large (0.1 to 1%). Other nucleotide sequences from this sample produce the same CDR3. CDR3 loop: CASSIGTGSYEQYF. The part of the CDR3 DNA that was read is TGTGCCAGTAGTATAGGGACAGGGTCCTACGAG. This chain connects TRBV19 to TRBJ2-7; 8 bases align to TRBD1. The CDR3 goes on 3 residues after the read ends, and that part is filled in from the germline J gene. Germline values: CDR1 LNHDA, CDR2 SQIVND (reference sequence). V was pared by 1 base and J by 1 base, with 0 bases of the junction left unmatched. This CDR3 is 14 amino acids long.

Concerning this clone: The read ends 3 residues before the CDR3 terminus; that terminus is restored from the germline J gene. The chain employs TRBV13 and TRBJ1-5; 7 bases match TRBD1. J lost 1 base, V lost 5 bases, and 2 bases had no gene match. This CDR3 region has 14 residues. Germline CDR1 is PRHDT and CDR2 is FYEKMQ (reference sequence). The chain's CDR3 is CASSLRGSNQPQHF. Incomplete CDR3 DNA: TGTGCCAGCAGCCTCAGGGGGAGCAATCAGCCC. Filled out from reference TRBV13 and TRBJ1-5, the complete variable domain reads AAGVIQSPRHLIKEKRETATLKCYPIPRHDTVYWYQQGPGQDPQFLISFYEKMQSDKGSIPDRFSAQQFSDYHSELNMSSLELGDSALYFCASSLRGSNQPQHFGDGTRLSIL.

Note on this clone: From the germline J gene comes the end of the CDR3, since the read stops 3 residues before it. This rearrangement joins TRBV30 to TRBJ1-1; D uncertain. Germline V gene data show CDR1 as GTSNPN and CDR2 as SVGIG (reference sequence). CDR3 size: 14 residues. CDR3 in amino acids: CAWSGSRGNYEAFF. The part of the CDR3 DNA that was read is TGTGCCTGGAGCGGATCTCGGGGTAACTACGAG.

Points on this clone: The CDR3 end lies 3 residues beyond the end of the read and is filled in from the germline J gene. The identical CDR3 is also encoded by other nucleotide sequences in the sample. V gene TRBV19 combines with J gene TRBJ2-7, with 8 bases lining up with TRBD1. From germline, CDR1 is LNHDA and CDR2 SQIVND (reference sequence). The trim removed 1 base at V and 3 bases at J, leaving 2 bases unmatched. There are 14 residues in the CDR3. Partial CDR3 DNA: TGTGCCAGTAGTATAGGGACAGGGAGCTACGAG. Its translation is CASSIGTGSYE. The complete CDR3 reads CASSIGTGSYEQYF.

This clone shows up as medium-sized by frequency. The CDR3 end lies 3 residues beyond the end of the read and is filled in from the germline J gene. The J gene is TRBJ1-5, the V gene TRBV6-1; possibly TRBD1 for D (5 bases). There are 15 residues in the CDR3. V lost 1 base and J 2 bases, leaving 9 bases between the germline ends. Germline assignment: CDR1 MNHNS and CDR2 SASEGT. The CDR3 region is CASSEVEGGNQPQHF. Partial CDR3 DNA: TGTGCCAGCAGTGAAGTGGAAGGGGGCAATCAGCCC.

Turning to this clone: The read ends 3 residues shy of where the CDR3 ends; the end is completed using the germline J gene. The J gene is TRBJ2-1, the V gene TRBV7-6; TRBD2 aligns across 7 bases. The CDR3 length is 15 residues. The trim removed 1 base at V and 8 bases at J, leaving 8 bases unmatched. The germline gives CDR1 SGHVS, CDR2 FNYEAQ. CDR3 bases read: TGTGCCAGCAGCTTAGAAGCGGGAATCCCCGATGAG. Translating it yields CASSLEAGIPDE. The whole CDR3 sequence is CASSLEAGIPDEQFF.

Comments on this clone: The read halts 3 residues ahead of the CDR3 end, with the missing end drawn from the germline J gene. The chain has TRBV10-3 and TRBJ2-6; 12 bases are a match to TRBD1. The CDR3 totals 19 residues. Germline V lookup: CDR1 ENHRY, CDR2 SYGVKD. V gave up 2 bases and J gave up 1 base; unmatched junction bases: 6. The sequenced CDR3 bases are TGTGCCATCAGTGAGAGGGGACAGGGGGCTGGGTCTGGGGCCAACGTC. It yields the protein CAISERGQGAGSGANV. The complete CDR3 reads CAISERGQGAGSGANVLTF.

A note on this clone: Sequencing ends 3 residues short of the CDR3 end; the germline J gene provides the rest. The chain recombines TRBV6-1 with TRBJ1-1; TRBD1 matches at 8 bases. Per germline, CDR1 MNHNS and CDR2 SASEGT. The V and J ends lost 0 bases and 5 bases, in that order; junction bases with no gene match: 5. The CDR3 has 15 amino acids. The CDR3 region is CASSEAGRGRTEAFF. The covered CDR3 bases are TGTGCCAGCAGTGAAGCGGGCAGGGGGCGTACTGAA.

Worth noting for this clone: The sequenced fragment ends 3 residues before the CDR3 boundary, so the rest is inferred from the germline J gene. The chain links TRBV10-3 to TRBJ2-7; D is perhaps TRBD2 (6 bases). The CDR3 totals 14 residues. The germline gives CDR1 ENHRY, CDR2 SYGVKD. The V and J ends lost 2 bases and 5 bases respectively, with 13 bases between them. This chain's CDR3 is CAISERGGRDEQYF. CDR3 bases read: TGTGCCATCAGTGAGCGGGGAGGAAGGGACGAG.

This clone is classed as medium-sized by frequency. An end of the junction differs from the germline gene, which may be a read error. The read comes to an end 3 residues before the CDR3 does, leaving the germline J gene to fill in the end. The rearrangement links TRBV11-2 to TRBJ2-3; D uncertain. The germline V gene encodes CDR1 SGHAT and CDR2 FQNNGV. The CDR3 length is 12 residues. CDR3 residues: CASSLRADAQYF. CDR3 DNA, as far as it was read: TGTGCCAGCAGCTTAAGGGCAGATGCG.

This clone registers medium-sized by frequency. CDR3 region: CSAGGGQGGNTEAFF. The sequenced CDR3 bases are TGCAGTGCTGGAGGGGGACAGGGGGGGAACACTGAA. This chain connects TRBV20-1 to TRBJ1-1, with 11 bases fitting TRBD1. The CDR3 end falls 3 residues outside the read, so it is completed with the germline J gene. Germline CDR1 reads DFQATT; CDR2 reads SNEGSKA (reference sequence). V was clipped by 5 bases and J by 1 base; unmatched bases: 6. This CDR3 is 15 amino acids long.